These 30 T cell receptor beta chains share one sample of origin, sequenced in a study of blood T cell repertoires in COVID-19. Assay: immunoSEQ multiplex PCR; the TCRdb copy retains only in-frame clones and omits some. This table has approximately 140,000 clones, about 83% appearing once. Sequencing was carried out using peripheral blood. These receptor sequences come from a man aged 30-40 years with COVID-19, enrolled during active disease.

This clone came up a few times. The chain has TRBV6-4 and TRBJ2-2; the D gene is possibly TRBD1 (5 bases). Germline CDR1 reads MRHNA; CDR2 reads SNTAGT. Deletions cut 3 bases from V and 4 bases from J, with 6 bases between. The CDR3 sequence is 13 residues long. The CDR3 bases are TGTGCCAGCAGTGAAGGGGCCACCGGGGAGCTGTTTTTT. This gives the protein CASSEGATGELFF.

There are a few counts of this clone. At one end the junction does not follow the germline gene, possibly because of a read error. The V and J genes are TRBV5-6 and TRBJ2-2; 9 nucleotides line up with TRBD2. Germline V gene lookup returns CDR1 SGHDT and CDR2 YYEEEE. The CDR3 has 16 amino acids. CDR3 in amino acids: CASTLKREDYTGELFF. The CDR3 DNA is TGTGCCAGCACCTTGAAGCGGGAGGACTACACCGGGGAGCTGTTTTTT. The full variable domain, in which reference TRBV5-6 and TRBJ2-2 provide the parts outside the CDR3, is DAGVTQSPTHLIKTRGQQVTLRCSPKSGHDTVSWYQQALGQGPQFIFQYYEEEERQRGNFPDRFSGHQFPNYSSELNVNALLLGDSALYLCASTLKREDYTGELFFGEGSRLTVL.

This chain joins TRBV7-6 and TRBJ2-3; 11 nucleotides line up with TRBD2. Unmatched junction bases numbered 12, after V lost 3 bases and J lost 7 bases. The length of the CDR3 is 17 residues. Per the germline V gene, CDR1 is SGHVS and CDR2 is FNYEAQ. CDR3 sequence (DNA): TGTGCCAGCAGCTTTCTTGCGCCGACTAGCGGGAAACATACGCAGTATTTT. It translates to CASSFLAPTSGKHTQYF.

The V and J genes are TRBV19 and TRBJ2-6; a weak D match, TRBD2 (6 bases). The germline V gene has CDR1 LNHDA and CDR2 SQIVND (reference sequence). V lost 6 bases and J lost 2, with 8 bases in between. The CDR3 is 14 amino acids. The CDR3 region has the DNA TGTGCCAGTAGCCCGGGAGCTGGGGCCAACGTCCTGACTTTC. Translating it yields CASSPGAGANVLTF. The complete variable domain, with remaining parts taken from reference TRBV19 and TRBJ2-6, reads DGGITQSPKYLFRKEGQNVTLSCEQNLNHDAMYWYRQDPGQGLRLIYYSQIVNDFQKGDIAEGYSVSREKKESFPLTVTSAQKNPTAFYLCASSPGAGANVLTFGAGSRLTVL.

Of note for this clone: One end of the junction varies from germline; a read error may be responsible. The chain combines TRBV7-7 with TRBJ2-7, with D possibly being TRBD2 (5 bases). The CDR3 extends over 15 amino acids. The V gene's germline CDR1 is SSHAT and CDR2 FNYEAQ (reference sequence). CDR3 loop: CASSLARAELYEQYF. As DNA, the CDR3 is TGTGCTAGCAGCTTAGCGCGGGCGGAGCTCTACGAGCAGTACTTC. Combining the CDR3 with reference TRBV7-7 and TRBJ2-7 gives the whole variable domain GAGVSQSPRYKVTKRGQDVTLRCDPISSHATLYWYQQALGQGPEFLTYFNYEAQPDKSGLPSDRFSAERPEGSISTLTIQRTEQRDSAMYRCASSLARAELYEQYFGPGTRLTVT.

This chain connects TRBV30 to TRBJ2-1, with 10 bases fitting TRBD2. Per the germline V gene, CDR1 is GTSNPN and CDR2 is SVGIG (reference sequence). CDR3 length: 14 residues. After removal of 3 bases from V and 9 bases from J, the junction contained 8 bases not matched to a gene. CDR3 coding DNA: TGTGCCTGGAGCCCCGGGACTAGCGAGGCTGAGCAGTTCTTC. Its protein product is CAWSPGTSEAEQFF.

This chain connects TRBV29-1 to TRBJ2-5, with 8 bases that match TRBD2. CDR1 SQVTM and CDR2 ANQGSEA come from the germline V gene. The CDR3 covers 11 residues. CDR3 DNA sequence: TGCAGTCCGGGGGGGAAAGAGACCCAGTACTTC. This encodes CSPGGKETQYF. Full variable domain (outside the CDR3, taken from reference TRBV29-1 and TRBJ2-5): SAVISQKPSRDICQRGTSLTIQCQVDSQVTMMFWYRQQPGQSLTLIATANQGSEATYESGFVIDKFPISRPNLTFSTLTVSNMSPEDSSIYLCSPGGKETQYFGPGTRLLVL.

A remark on this clone: Compared with germline, one end of the junction differs, possibly owing to a read error. The J gene is TRBJ2-1, the V gene TRBV24-1; D ambiguous. This CDR3 spans 14 amino acids. Germline V CDR1 and CDR2: KGHDR, SFDVKD. CDR3 amino acids: CATSGGDSHNEQFF. The CDR3 region has the DNA TGTGCCACCAGTGGTGGAGACTCCCACAATGAGCAGTTCTTC.

V is TRBV7-9 and J is TRBJ2-1; D gene uncertain. The length of the CDR3 is 12 residues. V was clipped by 3 bases and J by 6 bases, with 6 bases between them. Looked up from germline, CDR1 is SEHNR and CDR2 is FQNEAQ (reference sequence). Here the CDR3 DNA reads TGTGCCAGCAGCTTCTATGTCAATGAGCAGTTCTTC. Translating it yields CASSFYVNEQFF.

This clone was detected once. The rearrangement joins TRBV2 to TRBJ1-1; 9 bases match TRBD1. Unmatched junction bases numbered 6, after V lost 4 bases and J lost 3 bases. CDR1 SNHLY and CDR2 FYNNEI come from the germline V gene. This CDR3 spans 15 amino acids. CDR3 in DNA: TGTGCCAGCAGTGTAGGACAGGGGAGGCACACTGAAGCTTTCTTT. This encodes CASSVGQGRHTEAFF.

The chain has TRBV7-2 and TRBJ2-5, with D uncertain. Germline V lookup: CDR1 SGHTA, CDR2 FQGNSA. V was pared by 5 bases and J by 0 bases, with 13 bases between. This CDR3 comprises 15 residues. CDR3 bases: TGTGCCAGCAGCGTCCATCCTACCAACCAAGAGACCCAGTACTTC. Translating it yields CASSVHPTNQETQYF.

The V call is TRBV15, the J call TRBJ2-7; 7 bases line up with TRBD1. This CDR3 contains 16 residues. Per germline, CDR1 LNHNV and CDR2 YYDKDF (reference sequence). Trimming cost V 1 base and J 2 bases; bases outside gene matches: 8. This CDR3 is CATSRASGTATYEQYF. As DNA, the CDR3 is TGTGCCACCAGCAGAGCCTCTGGGACAGCAACCTACGAGCAGTACTTC.

The rearrangement uses TRBV13 and TRBJ2-2; D may be TRBD2 (5 bases). Germline CDR1 is PRHDT and CDR2 is FYEKMQ (reference sequence). CDR3 length: 15 residues. V lost 3 bases and J lost 4, with 12 bases in between. CDR3 protein: CASSFGSASTGELFF. CDR3 nucleotide sequence: TGTGCCAGCAGCTTTGGGAGCGCAAGCACCGGGGAGCTGTTTTTT.

The rearrangement joins TRBV9 to TRBJ2-5; D gene uncertain. CDR3 size: 14 residues. Germline lookup yields CDR1 SGDLS and CDR2 YYNGEE. V was shortened by 0 bases and J by 1 base, with 7 bases between the two germline ends. CDR3 bases: TGTGCCAGCAGCGTAGAATCGGGCCAAGAGACCCAGTACTTC. Translated: CASSVESGQETQYF.

The chain is built from TRBV4-1 and TRBJ2-5; 7 nucleotides agree with TRBD2. V lost 4 bases, J lost 0 bases, and 8 bases stayed unmatched. This CDR3 is 16 amino acids long. Germline V lookup: CDR1 MGHRA, CDR2 YSYEKL. The CDR3 here is CASSPGELADQETQYF. The CDR3 DNA reads as TGCGCCAGCAGCCCCGGTGAGCTAGCGGACCAAGAGACCCAGTACTTC.

This rearrangement joins TRBV9 to TRBJ1-2; 7 nucleotides agree with TRBD1. With 5 bases clipped from V and 6 bases from J, the junction kept 16 bases outside the gene matches. CDR3 length equals 16 residues. Germline loops: CDR1 SGDLS, CDR2 YYNGEE. For the CDR3, the DNA is TGTGCCAGCAGTGTACCTCTAGACAGGGCGCCCCATGGCTACACCTTC. It is translated as CASSVPLDRAPHGYTF.

About this clone: The sample holds other DNA sequences that translate to the same CDR3. This chain links TRBV28 with TRBJ2-1, with 11 bases matching TRBD2. The trim removed 5 bases at V and 0 bases at J, leaving 3 bases unmatched. Germline-derived CDR1 and CDR2 are MDHEN and SYDVKM. The CDR3 runs to 16 residues. The CDR3: CASSPGTSGSYNEQFF. CDR3 DNA: TGTGCCAGCAGTCCCGGGACTAGCGGCTCCTACAATGAGCAGTTCTTC.

The rearrangement links TRBV15 to TRBJ2-1, with D uncertain. CDR3 length: 13 amino acids. V was cut by 0 bases and J by 6 bases, with 6 bases left in between. Germline CDR1 is LNHNV and CDR2 is YYDKDF (reference sequence). CDR3 protein: CATSRDRSNEQFF. DNA of the CDR3: TGTGCCACCAGCAGAGATAGGAGCAATGAGCAGTTCTTC. Using reference TRBV15 and TRBJ2-1 for the parts outside the CDR3, the full variable domain is DAMVIQNPRYQVTQFGKPVTLSCSQTLNHNVMYWYQQKSSQAPKLLFHYYDKDFNNEADTPDNFQSRRPNTSFCFLDIRSPGLGDTAMYLCATSRDRSNEQFFGPGTRLTVL.

The chain is built from TRBV11-1 and TRBJ2-3; 7 nucleotides line up with TRBD1. The CDR3 length is 16 residues. Germline CDR1 is SGHAT and CDR2 is FQDESV (reference sequence). V lost 2 bases to trimming and J lost 1 base; unmatched junction nucleotides: 6. The CDR3 bases are TGTGCCAGCAGCTTAATCCAGGGGGTGGGCACAGATACGCAGTATTTT. It encodes CASSLIQGVGTDTQYF.

The rearrangement joins TRBV19 to TRBJ2-3, with D possibly being TRBD1 (6 bases). V was clipped by 4 bases and J by 2 bases, with 16 bases between them. The CDR3 sequence is 16 residues long. Per germline, CDR1 LNHDA and CDR2 SQIVND (reference sequence). For the CDR3, the DNA is TGTGCCAGTAGTACTCCACCCGGGACAAACACAGATACGCAGTATTTT. Translation: CASSTPPGTNTDTQYF.

This clone appeared once. The genes are TRBV5-1 and TRBJ2-7; 9 bases line up with TRBD2. The CDR3 is 16 amino acids. Germline-derived CDR1 and CDR2 are SGHRS and YFSETQ. Losses at the gene ends were 1 base for V and 2 bases for J; bases not matched to a gene: 7. This CDR3 is CASSLRPSGDTYEQYF. In DNA, the CDR3 is TGCGCCAGCAGCTTGCGGCCTAGCGGGGATACCTACGAGCAGTACTTC.

The chain recombines TRBV4-1 with TRBJ2-3; D not resolved. Germline values: CDR1 MGHRA, CDR2 YSYEKL. This CDR3 spans 16 amino acids. Between the trimmed V and J ends, which lost 0 bases and 0 bases, there was a span of 10 bases. The CDR3 reads CASSQEGSPSTDTQYF. CDR3 coding DNA: TGCGCCAGCAGCCAAGAGGGCAGCCCTAGCACAGATACGCAGTATTTT.

V gene TRBV2 combines with J gene TRBJ1-6; D perhaps matches TRBD1 (5 bases). Trimming removed 2 bases from V and 6 bases from J, with 11 bases in between. Germline CDR1 and CDR2: SNHLY and FYNNEI. The CDR3 covers 15 residues. CDR3 region: CASSELGRANSPLHF. CDR3 sequence (DNA): TGTGCCAGCAGTGAATTGGGCAGGGCTAATTCACCCCTCCACTTT. Complete variable domain (other parts from reference TRBV2 and TRBJ1-6): EPEVTQTPSHQVTQMGQEVILRCVPISNHLYFYWYRQILGQKVEFLVSFYNNEISEKSEIFDDQFSVERPDGSNFTLKIRSTKLEDSAMYFCASSELGRANSPLHFGNGTRLTVT.

V and J are TRBV6-2 or TRBV6-3 and TRBJ2-4; D is possibly TRBD1 (6 bases). Germline CDR1 MNHEY, CDR2 SVGEGT. Trimming shortened V by 4 bases and J by 9 bases, and 13 bases separated the two germline ends. This CDR3 has 13 amino acids. CDR3 loop: CASSFSGESIQYF. DNA of the CDR3: TGTGCCAGCAGTTTCTCAGGGGAAAGCATTCAGTACTTC.

This clone was recorded only once. CDR3 sequence: CASRRGLAGERTGELFF. CDR3 in DNA: TGTGCCAGCAGACGGGGACTAGCGGGAGAAAGAACCGGGGAGCTGTTTTTT. The chain is built from TRBV9 and TRBJ2-2; TRBD2 matches at 14 bases. Germline trimming cut 5 bases from V and 5 bases from J; bases unmatched to any gene: 8. Germline V gene sequence: CDR1 SGDLS, CDR2 YYNGEE. The CDR3 consists of 17 residues. The variable domain in full, with the rest retrieved from reference TRBV9 and TRBJ2-2, is DSGVTQTPKHLITATGQRVTLRCSPRSGDLSVYWYQQSLDQGLQFLIQYYNGEERAKGNILERFSAQQFPDLHSELNLSSLELGDSALYFCASRRGLAGERTGELFFGEGSRLTVL.

The chain has TRBV24-1 and TRBJ1-5, with TRBD1 as a possible D gene (5 bases). V dropped 7 bases and J dropped 11 bases, with 26 bases sitting between them. This CDR3 has 16 amino acids. Germline V lookup: CDR1 KGHDR, CDR2 SFDVKD. In DNA, the CDR3 is TGTGCCACCAGATCCTCGAACCTAAACCAGGGTGGGTCCCAGCATTTT. Translating it yields CATRSSNLNQGGSQHF.

The V gene is TRBV5-6, the J gene TRBJ1-5; 8 nucleotides align to TRBD1. J lost 6 bases, V lost 2 bases, and 4 bases had no gene match. CDR3 length: 14 residues. Germline V gives CDR1 SGHDT, CDR2 YYEEEE. CDR3 protein: CASSFDRGLQPQHF. As DNA, the CDR3 is TGTGCCAGCAGCTTCGACAGGGGCCTTCAGCCCCAGCATTTT.

This clone was counted only a few times. The V and J genes are TRBV4-3 and TRBJ1-4, with D possibly TRBD1 on 6 matching bases. CDR3 size: 16 residues. Germline assignment: CDR1 LGHNA and CDR2 YSLEER. Trimming shortened V by 0 bases and J by 8 bases, and 16 bases separated the two germline ends. CDR3 in amino acids: CASSQEGTITKEKLFF. The CDR3 coding sequence is TGCGCCAGCAGCCAAGAAGGGACAATCACCAAGGAAAAACTGTTTTTT.

The chain has TRBV24-1 and TRBJ2-2; 11 bases are a match to TRBD1. The germline V gene encodes CDR1 KGHDR and CDR2 SFDVKD. V was clipped by 4 bases and J by 4 bases; unmatched bases: 19. The CDR3 runs to 21 residues. CDR3 sequence reads: CATSDRPVEDRGRVATGELFF. DNA of the CDR3: TGTGCCACCAGTGACCGACCCGTTGAGGACAGGGGGCGAGTGGCCACCGGGGAGCTGTTTTTT.

The V gene is TRBV6-6, the J gene TRBJ2-4; tentative D call: TRBD2 (6 bases). Trimming pared 9 bases from V and 3 bases from J, leaving 15 bases between. The germline gives CDR1 MNHNY, CDR2 SVGAGI (reference sequence). This CDR3 has 14 residues. In DNA, the CDR3 is TGTGCCAGTAGGAGGGATGGGGGCAAAAACATTCAGTACTTC. This gives the protein CASRRDGGKNIQYF.